This T cell receptor beta chain was captured by sequencing in a study of T cell repertoires in ileal Crohn's disease. General study results and limits: High-frequency clones were more common in sorted CD8 than CD4 cells. Compared with non-smokers, active smokers at surgery showed more clonal expansions.

Included were adult ileal or ileocolonic Crohn's patients indicated for ileocolonic resection. Deletions cut 0 bases from V and 8 bases from J, with 8 bases between. CDR1 is SGDLS and CDR2 is YYNGEE in the germline V gene. The CDR3 length is 12 residues. Profiling relied on immunoSEQ multiplex PCR, and the TCRdb table lists in-frame clones only, not all of them. This sample yields roughly 2,500 clones, of which 96% are seen a single time; 1.2% belongs to the top ten. About this clone: The antigen is not known.

Specimen: ileal tissue. The TCR originated in an adult with Crohn's disease. The V and J genes are TRBV9 and TRBJ1-2, with D possibly being TRBD1 (5 bases). The CDR3 DNA is TGTGCCAGCAGCGTAGGCGGGGGGGGCTACACCTTC. Amino acid sequence: CASSVGGGGYTF.